This entry lists 14 T cell receptor beta chains sequenced from one sample in a study of blood T cell repertoires in COVID-19. Method: immunoSEQ multiplex PCR; TCRdb's copy keeps in-frame clones and lacks some. This table holds 200,000 to 300,000 clones, 65% to 85% found once. The sequenced sample consisted of peripheral blood. These receptors all come from a human donor in a cohort sampled during active COVID-19.

V and J are TRBV28 and TRBJ2-7; 9 positions match TRBD1. The V gene end was trimmed by 6 bases and the J gene end by 9 bases; junction bases not matched to a gene: 6. Germline CDR1 is MDHEN and CDR2 is SYDVKM. CDR3 length equals 12 residues. The CDR3 DNA is TGTGCCAGCAGGGGGGACAGGGAAGGGCAGTACTTC. Its protein product is CASRGDREGQYF.

The gene calls are TRBV7-3 and TRBJ1-2; D remains unclear. The ends were cut back, 3 bases at V and 6 bases at J, with 14 bases in the middle. The CDR3 runs 14 residues. Germline CDR1 SGHTA, CDR2 FQGTGA. Here the CDR3 reads CASSLGRNVHGYTF. The CDR3 DNA sequence: TGTGCCAGCAGCTTGGGCCGGAATGTCCATGGCTACACCTTC.

The chain combines TRBV20-1 with TRBJ2-7, with D possibly TRBD2 on 5 matching bases. The germline gives CDR1 DFQATT, CDR2 SNEGSKA (reference sequence). Trimming took 6 bases from V and 4 from J, leaving 10 bases between them. The CDR3 extends over 11 amino acids. The CDR3 protein is CSARGTYEQYF. The CDR3 nucleotides are TGCAGTGCCCGGGGAACGTACGAGCAGTACTTC.

Only a few counts were recorded for this clone. The chain recombines TRBV7-5 with TRBJ1-5; TRBD1, the table's D call, lacks a check against the DNA. TRBV7-5 is annotated as a pseudogene. CDR3 length: 15 residues. DNA for the CDR3: TGTGCCAGAAGCCAGACGACAGGGTTGAATCAGCCCCAGCATTTT. Translating it yields CARSQTTGLNQPQHF.

The chain employs TRBV5-1 and TRBJ1-5; the D is unclear. Germline V lookup: CDR1 SGHRS, CDR2 YFSETQ. Trimming pared 0 bases from V and 11 bases from J, leaving 12 bases between. The CDR3 has 13 amino acids. The CDR3 DNA reads TGCGCCAGCAGCTTGGATGGGGAGAGGGCCCAGCATTTT. Translation: CASSLDGERAQHF.

The chain links TRBV6-5 to TRBJ2-7; D might be TRBD2 (5 bases). Germline CDR1 and CDR2: MNHEY and SVGAGI. V gave up 10 bases and J gave up 0 bases, with 13 bases separating them. CDR3 length: 13 residues. The CDR3 DNA follows: TGTGCCACCCTGAGGGAGAACTCCTACGAGCAGTACTTC. This gives the protein CATLRENSYEQYF.

The chain joins TRBV3-1 (or the pseudogene TRBV3-2) to TRBJ2-1; 8 bases line up with TRBD2. Unmatched junction bases numbered 7, after V lost 2 bases and J lost 7 bases. The germline V gene has CDR1 LGHDT and CDR2 YNNKEL (reference sequence). The length of the CDR3 is 15 residues. CDR3 in DNA: TGTGCCAGCAGCCAATTATCGGGAGGGCGTAATGAGCAGTTCTTC. This translates into CASSQLSGGRNEQFF.

V gene TRBV18 combines with J gene TRBJ1-3; perhaps TRBD1 as D (5 bases). The V and J ends lost 4 bases and 0 bases respectively, with 13 bases between them. CDR3 length: 16 residues. Per the germline V gene, CDR1 is KGHSH and CDR2 is LQKENI. In DNA, the CDR3 is TGTGCCAGCTCACTTGGGACTCCTAGCTCTGGAAACACCATATATTTT. It encodes CASSLGTPSSGNTIYF.

The rearrangement joins TRBV28 to TRBJ2-1; TRBD1 matches 8 bases. Germline V lookup: CDR1 MDHEN, CDR2 SYDVKM. The CDR3 sequence is 18 residues long. Trimming took 3 bases from V and 6 from J; bases not matched to a gene: 16. DNA for the CDR3: TGTGCCAGCAGTTTCTCTAGCAGGGGGCGCCGCTTAGGCAATGAGCAGTTCTTC. Protein sequence: CASSFSSRGRRLGNEQFF.

The gene calls are TRBV28 and TRBJ1-2, with 8 bases aligning to TRBD1. V lost 5 bases and J lost 4; bases outside the gene matches: 0. The CDR3 has 12 amino acids. CDR1 and CDR2 (germline): MDHEN, SYDVKM. The CDR3 nucleotides are TGTGCCAGCAGTGACAGGGGCTATGGCTACACCTTC. Protein sequence: CASSDRGYGYTF.

This clone was seen more than once but under ten times. This rearrangement joins TRBV20-1 to TRBJ2-7; 11 bases match TRBD2. CDR1 and CDR2 from the germline V gene are DFQATT and SNEGSKA (reference sequence). J lost 4 bases, V lost 3 bases, and 8 bases had no gene match. This CDR3 is built from 15 residues. CDR3 coding DNA: TGCAGTGCTAGTACAAGGACTAGCGGGCATTACGAGCAGTACTTC. Its protein is CSASTRTSGHYEQYF.

This sequence joins TRBV7-9 and TRBJ2-1, with 8 bases aligning to TRBD1. The CDR3 consists of 17 residues. V trimming: 5 bases; J trimming: 7 bases; junction bases outside the gene matches: 16. Germline CDR1 SEHNR, CDR2 FQNEAQ (reference sequence). The chain's CDR3 is CASSATVDRGLRNEQFF. CDR3 sequence (DNA): TGTGCCAGCAGCGCAACCGTCGACAGGGGTTTGAGGAATGAGCAGTTCTTC.

The chain's CDR3 is CACTGGSKTQYF. The CDR3 DNA follows: TGTGCCTGCACAGGGGGTTCGAAGACCCAGTACTTC. The rearrangement joins TRBV30 to TRBJ2-5; 8 bases agree with TRBD1. The trim removed 6 bases at V and 6 bases at J, leaving 6 bases unmatched. Germline V gene sequence: CDR1 GTSNPN, CDR2 SVGIG (reference sequence). The CDR3 spans 12 residues.

V usage is TRBV11-1 and J usage is TRBJ2-7; 7 bases align to TRBD2. Per germline, CDR1 SGHAT and CDR2 FQDESV (reference sequence). This CDR3 contains 14 residues. The V segment lost 5 bases and the J segment 2 bases; nucleotides outside the gene matches: 6. The CDR3 protein is CASSPGLGPYEQYF. Written as DNA, the CDR3 is TGTGCCAGCAGCCCCGGACTAGGCCCCTACGAGCAGTACTTC.